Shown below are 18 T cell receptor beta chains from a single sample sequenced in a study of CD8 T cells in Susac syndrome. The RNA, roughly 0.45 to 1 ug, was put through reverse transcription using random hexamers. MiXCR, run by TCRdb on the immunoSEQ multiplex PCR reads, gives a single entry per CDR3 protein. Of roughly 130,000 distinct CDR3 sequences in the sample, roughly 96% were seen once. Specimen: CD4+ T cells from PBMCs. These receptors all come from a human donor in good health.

CDR3 DNA sequence: TGTGCCAGCAGTGACTCGATGATCGGTCTAGAGACCCAGTACTTC. Encoded protein: CASSDSMIGLETQYF. The J gene is TRBJ2-5, the V gene TRBV6-4, with D uncertain. The CDR3 has 15 residues. V lost 0 bases and J lost 4, with 12 bases in between. Per the germline V gene, CDR1 is MRHNA and CDR2 is SNTAGT.

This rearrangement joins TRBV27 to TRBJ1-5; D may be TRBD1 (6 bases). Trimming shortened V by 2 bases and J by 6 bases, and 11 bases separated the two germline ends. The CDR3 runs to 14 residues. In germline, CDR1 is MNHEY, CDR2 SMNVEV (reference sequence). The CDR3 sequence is CASSLAAGAQPQHF. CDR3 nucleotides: TGTGCCAGCAGTTTAGCGGCAGGGGCTCAGCCCCAGCATTTT.

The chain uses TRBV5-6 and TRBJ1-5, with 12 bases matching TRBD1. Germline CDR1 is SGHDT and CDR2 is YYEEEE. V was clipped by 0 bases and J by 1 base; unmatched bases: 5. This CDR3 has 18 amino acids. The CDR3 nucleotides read TGTGCCAGCAGCTTGGGAGGGACAGGGGGCCTGAGCAATCAGCCCCAGCATTTT. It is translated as CASSLGGTGGLSNQPQHF. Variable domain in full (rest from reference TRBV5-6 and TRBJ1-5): DAGVTQSPTHLIKTRGQQVTLRCSPKSGHDTVSWYQQALGQGPQFIFQYYEEEERQRGNFPDRFSGHQFPNYSSELNVNALLLGDSALYLCASSLGGTGGLSNQPQHFGDGTRLSIL.

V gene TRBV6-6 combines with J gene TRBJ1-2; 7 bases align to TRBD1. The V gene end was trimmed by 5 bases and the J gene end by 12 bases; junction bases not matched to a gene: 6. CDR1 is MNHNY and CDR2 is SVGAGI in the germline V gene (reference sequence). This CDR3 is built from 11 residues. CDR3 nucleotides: TGTGCCAGCAGTGACAGGGTGGGAGACACCTTC. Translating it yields CASSDRVGDTF.

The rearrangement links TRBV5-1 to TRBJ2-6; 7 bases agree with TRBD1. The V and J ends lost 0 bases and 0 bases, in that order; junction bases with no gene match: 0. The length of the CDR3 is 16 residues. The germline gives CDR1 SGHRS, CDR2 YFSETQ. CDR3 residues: CASSLGDSSGANVLTF. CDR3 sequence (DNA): TGCGCCAGCAGCTTGGGGGACAGCTCTGGGGCCAACGTCCTGACTTTC.

This CDR3 reads CASSQGSEQYF. In DNA form, the CDR3 reads TGTGCCAGCAGCCAGGGAAGCGAGCAGTACTTC. The V and J genes are TRBV4-2 and TRBJ2-7; the D is unclear. Germline values: CDR1 LGHNA, CDR2 YNFKEQ. V was pared by 3 bases and J by 6 bases, with 6 bases between. This CDR3 spans 11 amino acids.

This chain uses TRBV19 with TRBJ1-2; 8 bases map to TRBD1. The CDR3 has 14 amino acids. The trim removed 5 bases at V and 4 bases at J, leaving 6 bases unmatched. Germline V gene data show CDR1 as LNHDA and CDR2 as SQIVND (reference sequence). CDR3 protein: CASSLGQGGYGYTF. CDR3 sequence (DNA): TGTGCCAGTAGTCTCGGACAGGGTGGCTATGGCTACACCTTC.

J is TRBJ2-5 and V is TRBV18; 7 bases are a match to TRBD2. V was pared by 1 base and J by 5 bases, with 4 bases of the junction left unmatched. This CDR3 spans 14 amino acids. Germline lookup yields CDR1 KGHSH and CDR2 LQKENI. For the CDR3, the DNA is TGTGCCAGCTCACCACGGGAGGGCCATGAGACCCAGTACTTC. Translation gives CASSPREGHETQYF.

The CDR3: CASSQGRTSGEQFF. CDR3 nucleotides: TGTGCCAGCAGCCAAGGGCGGACTAGCGGTGAGCAGTTCTTC. V and J are TRBV3-1 and TRBJ2-1, with 10 bases matching TRBD2. The CDR3 is made up of 14 amino acids. The V and J ends lost 1 base and 9 bases, in that order; junction bases with no gene match: 3. From germline, CDR1 is LGHDT and CDR2 YNNKEL (reference sequence).

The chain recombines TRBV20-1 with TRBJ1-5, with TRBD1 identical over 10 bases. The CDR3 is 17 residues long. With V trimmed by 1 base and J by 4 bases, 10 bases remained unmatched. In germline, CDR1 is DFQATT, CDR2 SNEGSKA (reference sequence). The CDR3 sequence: CSARGRQGASQNQPQHF. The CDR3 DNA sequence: TGCAGTGCTAGAGGTAGACAGGGGGCCTCTCAAAATCAGCCCCAGCATTTT.

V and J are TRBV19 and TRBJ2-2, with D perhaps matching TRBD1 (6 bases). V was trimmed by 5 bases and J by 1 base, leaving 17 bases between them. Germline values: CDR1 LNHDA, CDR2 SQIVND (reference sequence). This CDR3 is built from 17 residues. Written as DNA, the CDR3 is TGTGCCAGTAGTCCTTCTCCCGGACAGTGGAACACCGGGGAGCTGTTTTTT. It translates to CASSPSPGQWNTGELFF.

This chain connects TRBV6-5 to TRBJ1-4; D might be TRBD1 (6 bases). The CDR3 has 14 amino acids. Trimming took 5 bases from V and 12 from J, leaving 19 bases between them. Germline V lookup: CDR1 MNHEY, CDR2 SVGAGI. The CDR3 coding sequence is TGTGCCAGCAGTCCCGGATGGGGGCTGGCGGAACTGTTTTTT. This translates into CASSPGWGLAELFF.

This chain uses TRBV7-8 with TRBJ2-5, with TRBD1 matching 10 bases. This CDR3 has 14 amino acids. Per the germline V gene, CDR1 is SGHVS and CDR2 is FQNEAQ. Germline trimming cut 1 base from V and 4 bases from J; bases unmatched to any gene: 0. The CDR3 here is CASSLGDRGETQYF. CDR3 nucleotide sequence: TGTGCCAGCAGCTTAGGGGACAGGGGAGAGACCCAGTACTTC.

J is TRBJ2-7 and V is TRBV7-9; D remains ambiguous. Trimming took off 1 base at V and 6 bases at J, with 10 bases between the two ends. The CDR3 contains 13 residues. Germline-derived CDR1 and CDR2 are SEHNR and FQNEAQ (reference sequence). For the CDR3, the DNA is TGTGCCAGCAGCTTAGGGGTGCACCTCGAGCAGTACTTC. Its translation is CASSLGVHLEQYF.

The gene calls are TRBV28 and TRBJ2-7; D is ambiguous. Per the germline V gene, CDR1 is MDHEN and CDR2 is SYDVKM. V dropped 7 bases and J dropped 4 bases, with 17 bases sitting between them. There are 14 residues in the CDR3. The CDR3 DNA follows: TGTGCCAGCACCACGACTGGGCATGGGTACGAGCAGTACTTC. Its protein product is CASTTTGHGYEQYF.

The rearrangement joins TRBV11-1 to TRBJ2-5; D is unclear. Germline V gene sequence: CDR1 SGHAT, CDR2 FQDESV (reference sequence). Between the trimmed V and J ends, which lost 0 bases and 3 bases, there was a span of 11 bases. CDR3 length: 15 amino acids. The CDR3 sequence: CASSLAISPEETQYF. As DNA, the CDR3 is TGTGCCAGCAGCTTAGCGATAAGCCCAGAAGAGACCCAGTACTTC.

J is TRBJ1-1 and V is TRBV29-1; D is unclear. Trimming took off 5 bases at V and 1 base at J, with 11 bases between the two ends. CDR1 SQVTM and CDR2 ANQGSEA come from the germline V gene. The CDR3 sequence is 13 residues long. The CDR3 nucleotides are TGCAGCGTTAAAGGTCTGGCGAACACTGAAGCTTTCTTT. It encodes CSVKGLANTEAFF.

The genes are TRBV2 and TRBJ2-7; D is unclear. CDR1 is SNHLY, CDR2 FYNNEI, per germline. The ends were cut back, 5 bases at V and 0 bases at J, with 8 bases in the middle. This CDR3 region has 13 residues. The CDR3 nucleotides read TGTGCCAGCAGTTGGGGTAACTCCTACGAGCAGTACTTC. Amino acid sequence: CASSWGNSYEQYF.